This T cell receptor (beta chain) was captured by sequencing in a study of shared clonotypes between healthy human individuals. Regarding the study as a whole: About 5% of naive CD4 clonotypes were shared across a few donors. It was anticipated that sequencing depth would influence how many clonotypes donors shared.

Naive CD8 cells, CD45RO-negative and positively selected for CCR7, excluded terminally differentiated effector memory CD45RA+ cells. Healthy HIV-negative adults with no recent acute infections or vaccinations were recruited as donors. Comments on this clone: Antigen: not known.

The data were produced by immunoSEQ multiplex PCR, yet TCRdb's version contains in-frame clones alone and is incomplete. The top ten hold over 1.5% of the sample, which has about 2.1 million clones, just under 95% seen once. The CDR3 is made up of 14 amino acids. The V gene lost 6 bases and the J gene lost 0 bases, with 10 bases spanning the gap. Per the germline V gene, CDR1 is SGHDT and CDR2 is YYEEEE. The chain joins TRBV5-6 to TRBJ2-1, with D possibly being TRBD2 (5 bases). Specimen: naive CD8+ T cells from PBMCs. This receptor was taken from a man between 18 and 29 years old in good health. Some clones in this sample may be carry-over from other donors' samples. CDR3 DNA: TGTGCCAGCACTTCGGGGAGCTCCTACAATGAGCAGTTCTTC. Protein product: CASTSGSSYNEQFF.